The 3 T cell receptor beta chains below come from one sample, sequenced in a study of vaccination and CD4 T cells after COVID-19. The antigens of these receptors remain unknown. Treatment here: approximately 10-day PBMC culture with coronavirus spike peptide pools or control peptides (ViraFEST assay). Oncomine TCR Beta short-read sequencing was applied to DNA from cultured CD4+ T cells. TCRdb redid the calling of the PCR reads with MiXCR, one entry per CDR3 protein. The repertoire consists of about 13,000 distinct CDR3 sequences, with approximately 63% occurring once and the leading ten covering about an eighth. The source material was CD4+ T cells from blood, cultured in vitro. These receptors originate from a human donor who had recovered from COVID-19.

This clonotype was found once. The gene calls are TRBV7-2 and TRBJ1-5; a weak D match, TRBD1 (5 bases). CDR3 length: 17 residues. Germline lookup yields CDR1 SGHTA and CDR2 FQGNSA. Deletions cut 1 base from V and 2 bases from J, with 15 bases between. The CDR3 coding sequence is TGTGCCAGCAGCTTAGGAAGGGCGGGGACGGGCAATCAGCCCCAGCATTTT. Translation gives CASSLGRAGTGNQPQHF.

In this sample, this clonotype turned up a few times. CDR3 sequence: CATSYGLGYGYTF. The CDR3 DNA is TGTGCCACCAGCTATGGATTGGGATATGGCTACACCTTC. The chain employs TRBV24-1 and TRBJ1-2; no definite D call. Trimming removed 7 bases at V and 5 bases at J, with 13 bases between. Per germline, CDR1 KGHDR and CDR2 SFDVKD. This CDR3 has 13 amino acids.

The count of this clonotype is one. The CDR3 sequence is CASSPQQGALTGELFF. In nucleotides, the CDR3 is TGTGCCAGCAGCCCTCAACAGGGGGCGCTGACCGGGGAGCTGTTTTTT. The chain joins TRBV7-8 to TRBJ2-2; 9 bases match TRBD1. Looked up from germline, CDR1 is SGHVS and CDR2 is FQNEAQ. This CDR3 spans 16 amino acids. With V trimmed by 5 bases and J by 5 bases, 9 bases remained unmatched.